These T cell receptor beta chains were read from a single sample in a study of cytomegalovirus exposure and HLA in healthy donors. Generated by immunoSEQ multiplex PCR, the TCRdb table keeps only in-frame clones and is missing some. This sample's table reports around 100,000 clones. The sequencing input was PBMCs. Source of these receptors: a man in his forties or fifties in good health and CMV-seronegative. The CDR3 runs from the conserved cysteine through the conserved F or W.

V,J,CDR3
TRBV5-1,TRBJ1-5,CASSWGETGQPQHF
TRBV13,TRBJ2-6,CASSLNRVTVSGANVLTF
TRBV18,TRBJ2-7,CASSPIAGGREQYF
TRBV4-3,TRBJ2-1,CASSQDGRLANEQFF
TRBV6-5,TRBJ2-3,CASSNPGLDTQYF
TRBV7-9,TRBJ2-3,CASSTLLVTDTQYF
TRBV5-6,TRBJ1-2,CASSWDRSDGYTF
TRBV4-3,TRBJ1-1,CASSQVRGRTEAFF
TRBV19,TRBJ1-2,CASSIQGAKGYTF
TRBV7-7,TRBJ2-5,CASSLVAGGETQYF
TRBV7-8,TRBJ2-5,CASSSRPGSQETQYF
TRBV5-6,TRBJ2-7,CASSLSRVFYYEQYF